This T cell receptor beta chain came from a study of vaccination effects on CD4 cells after COVID-19. Across the whole study: The study sampled a few convalescent patients both early and late after vaccination.

Following culture for about ten days, CD4+ T cells were isolated. This person's SARS-CoV-2 infection, confirmed by PCR, occurred between March and December 2020. Participants each got two BNT162b2 or mRNA-1273 vaccine doses. Libraries were prepared by immunoSEQ multiplex PCR; TCRdb keeps only in-frame clonotypes and omits some of them. This sample carries tens of thousands of clones, approximately 82% of them seen once, and the ten largest clones take 3% to 4%. Worth noting for this clone: Its antigen remains unknown.

The CDR3 extends over 16 amino acids. J gave up 1 base and V 0 bases, and 4 bases lay outside the gene matches. Germline CDR1 reads LGHDT; CDR2 reads YNNKEL (reference sequence). Sequencing was performed on CD4+ T cells from PBMCs cultured without peptide, taken after COVID-19 vaccination. The rearrangement links TRBV3-1 (or the pseudogene TRBV3-2) to TRBJ2-3; 7 positions match TRBD2. The receptor was derived from a human donor who had a prior SARS-CoV-2 infection. This chain's CDR3 is CASSQDGGRGTDTQYF. In DNA, the CDR3 is TGTGCCAGCAGCCAAGATGGGGGGAGGGGCACAGATACGCAGTATTTT.